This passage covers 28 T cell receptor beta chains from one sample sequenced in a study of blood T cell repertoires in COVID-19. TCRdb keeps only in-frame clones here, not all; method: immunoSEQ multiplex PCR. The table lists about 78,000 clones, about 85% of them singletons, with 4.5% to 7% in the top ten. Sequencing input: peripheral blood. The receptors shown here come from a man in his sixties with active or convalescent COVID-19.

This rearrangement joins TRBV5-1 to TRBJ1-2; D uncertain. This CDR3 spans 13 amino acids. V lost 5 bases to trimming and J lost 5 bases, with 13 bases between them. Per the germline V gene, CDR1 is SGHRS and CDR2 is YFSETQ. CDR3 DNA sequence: TGCGCCAGCAGTTTTGAAAGTCGGTATGGCTACACCTTC. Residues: CASSFESRYGYTF.

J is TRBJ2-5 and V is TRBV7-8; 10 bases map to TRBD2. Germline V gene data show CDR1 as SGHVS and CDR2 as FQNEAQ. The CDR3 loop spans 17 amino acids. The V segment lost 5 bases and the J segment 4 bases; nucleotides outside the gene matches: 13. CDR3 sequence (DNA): TGTGCCAGCAGCATATGGAGTAATAGCGGGGGGCGAGAGACCCAGTACTTC. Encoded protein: CASSIWSNSGGRETQYF.

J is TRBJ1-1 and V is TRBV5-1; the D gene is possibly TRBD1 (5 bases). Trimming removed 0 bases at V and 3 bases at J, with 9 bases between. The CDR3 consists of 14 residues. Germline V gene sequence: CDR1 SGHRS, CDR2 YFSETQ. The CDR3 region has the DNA TGCGCCAGCAGCTTGGAACGGGGGGACACTGAAGCTTTCTTT. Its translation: CASSLERGDTEAFF.

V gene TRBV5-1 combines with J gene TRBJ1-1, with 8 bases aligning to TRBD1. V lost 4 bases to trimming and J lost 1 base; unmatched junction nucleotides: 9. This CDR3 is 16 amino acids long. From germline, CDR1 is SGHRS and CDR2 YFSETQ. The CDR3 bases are TGCGCCAGCAGCCTCAATCCCGGACAGGGGAACACTGAAGCTTTCTTT. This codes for CASSLNPGQGNTEAFF. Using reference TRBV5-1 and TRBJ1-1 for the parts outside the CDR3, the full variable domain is KAGVTQTPRYLIKTRGQQVTLSCSPISGHRSVSWYQQTPGQGLQFLFEYFSETQRNKGNFPGRFSGRQFSNSRSEMNVSTLELGDSALYLCASSLNPGQGNTEAFFGQGTRLTVV.

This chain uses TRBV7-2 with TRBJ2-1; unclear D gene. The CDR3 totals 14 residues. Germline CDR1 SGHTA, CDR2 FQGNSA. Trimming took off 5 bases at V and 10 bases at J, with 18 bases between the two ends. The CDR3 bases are TGTGCCAGCAGCCGCCCCGGCTCGGGTCCGGAGCAGTTCTTC. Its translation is CASSRPGSGPEQFF.

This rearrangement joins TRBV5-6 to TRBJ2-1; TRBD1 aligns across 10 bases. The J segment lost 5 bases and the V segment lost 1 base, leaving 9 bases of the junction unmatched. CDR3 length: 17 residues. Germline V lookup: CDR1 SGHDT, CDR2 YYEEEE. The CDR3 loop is CASSLFTGTGANNEQFF. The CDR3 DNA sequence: TGTGCCAGCAGCTTGTTTACCGGGACAGGGGCCAACAATGAGCAGTTCTTC.

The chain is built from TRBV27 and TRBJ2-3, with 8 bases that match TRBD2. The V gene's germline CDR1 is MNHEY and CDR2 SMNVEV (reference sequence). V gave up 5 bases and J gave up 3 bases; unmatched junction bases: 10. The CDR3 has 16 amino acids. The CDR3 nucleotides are TGTGCCAGCAGTCCCTCACTAAGCGGGGGAACAGATACGCAGTATTTT. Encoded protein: CASSPSLSGGTDTQYF.

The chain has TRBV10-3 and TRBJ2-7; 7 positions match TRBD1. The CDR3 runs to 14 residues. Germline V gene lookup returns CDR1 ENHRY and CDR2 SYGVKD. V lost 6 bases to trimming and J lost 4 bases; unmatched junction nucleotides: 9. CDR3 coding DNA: TGTGCCATCAGGGGTGTACAGGGGAAATACGAGCAGTACTTC. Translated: CAIRGVQGKYEQYF.

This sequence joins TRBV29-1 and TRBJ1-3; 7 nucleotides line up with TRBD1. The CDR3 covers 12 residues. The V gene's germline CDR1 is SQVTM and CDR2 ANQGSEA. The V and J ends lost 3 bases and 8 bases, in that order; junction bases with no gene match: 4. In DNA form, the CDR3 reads TGCAGCGTTGATACAGGGACAGACACCATATATTTT. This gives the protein CSVDTGTDTIYF.

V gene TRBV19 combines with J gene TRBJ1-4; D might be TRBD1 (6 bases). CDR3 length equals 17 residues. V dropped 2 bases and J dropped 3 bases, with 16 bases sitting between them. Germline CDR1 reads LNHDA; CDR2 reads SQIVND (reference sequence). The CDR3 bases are TGTGCCAGTAGTATACAGGGGCGCGGATCCTCTAATGAAAAACTGTTTTTT. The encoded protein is CASSIQGRGSSNEKLFF.

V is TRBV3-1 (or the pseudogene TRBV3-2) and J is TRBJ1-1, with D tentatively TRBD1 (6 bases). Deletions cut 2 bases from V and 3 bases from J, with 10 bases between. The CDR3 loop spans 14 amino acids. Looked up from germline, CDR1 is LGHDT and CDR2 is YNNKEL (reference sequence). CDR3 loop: CASSQTGIYTEAFF. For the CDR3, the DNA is TGTGCCAGCAGCCAAACAGGGATCTACACTGAAGCTTTCTTT.

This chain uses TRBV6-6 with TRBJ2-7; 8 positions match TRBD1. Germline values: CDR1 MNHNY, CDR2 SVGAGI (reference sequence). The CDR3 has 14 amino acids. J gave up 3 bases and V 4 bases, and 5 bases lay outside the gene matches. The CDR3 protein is CASSSYRGIYEQYF. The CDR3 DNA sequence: TGTGCCAGCAGTTCCTACAGGGGGATCTACGAGCAGTACTTC.

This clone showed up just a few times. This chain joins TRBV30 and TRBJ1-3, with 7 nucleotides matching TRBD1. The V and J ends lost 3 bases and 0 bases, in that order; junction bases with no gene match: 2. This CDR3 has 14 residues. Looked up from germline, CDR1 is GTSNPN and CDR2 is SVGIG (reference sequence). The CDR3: CAWSTGVSGNTIYF. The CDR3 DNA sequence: TGTGCCTGGAGCACAGGGGTCTCTGGAAACACCATATATTTT.

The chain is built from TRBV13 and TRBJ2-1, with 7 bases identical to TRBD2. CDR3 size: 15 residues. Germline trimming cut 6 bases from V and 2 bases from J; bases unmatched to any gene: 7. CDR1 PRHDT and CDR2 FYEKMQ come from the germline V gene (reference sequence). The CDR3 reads CASRQRGGAYNEQFF. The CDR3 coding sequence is TGTGCCAGCAGACAACGTGGGGGGGCCTACAATGAGCAGTTCTTC.

The CDR3 nucleotides are TGTGCCAGCAGCCCCCGGGCTAGCGGGGGCAGGGAGACCCAGTACTTC. This translates into CASSPRASGGRETQYF. V gene TRBV7-9 combines with J gene TRBJ2-5; 10 nucleotides agree with TRBD2. The CDR3 loop spans 16 amino acids. V lost 5 bases, J lost 5 bases, and 11 bases stayed unmatched. Germline V gene data show CDR1 as SEHNR and CDR2 as FQNEAQ (reference sequence).

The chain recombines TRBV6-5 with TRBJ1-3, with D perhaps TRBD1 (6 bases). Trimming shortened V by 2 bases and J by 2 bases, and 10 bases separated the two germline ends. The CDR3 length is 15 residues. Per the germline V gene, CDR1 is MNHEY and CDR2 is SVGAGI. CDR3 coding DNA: TGTGCCAGCAGTTACCGGGCAGGGGCTGGAAACACCATATATTTT. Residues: CASSYRAGAGNTIYF.

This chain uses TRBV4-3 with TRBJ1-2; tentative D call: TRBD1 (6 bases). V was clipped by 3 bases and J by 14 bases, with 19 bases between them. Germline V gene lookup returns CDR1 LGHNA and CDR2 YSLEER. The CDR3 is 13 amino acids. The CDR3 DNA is TGCGCCAGCAGCCAGGGCAGTTCACAGGGTCCTACCTTC. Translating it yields CASSQGSSQGPTF.

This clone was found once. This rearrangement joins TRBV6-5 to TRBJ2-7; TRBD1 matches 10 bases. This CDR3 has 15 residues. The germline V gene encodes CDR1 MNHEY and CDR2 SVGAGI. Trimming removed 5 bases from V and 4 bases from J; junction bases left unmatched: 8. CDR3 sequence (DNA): TGTGCCAGCAGTATAATGGGGACAGGGGATTACGAGCAGTACTTC. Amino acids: CASSIMGTGDYEQYF.

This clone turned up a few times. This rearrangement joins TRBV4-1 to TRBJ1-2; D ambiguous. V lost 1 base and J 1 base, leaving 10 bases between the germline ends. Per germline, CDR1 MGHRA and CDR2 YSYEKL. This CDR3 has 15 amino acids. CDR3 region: CASSQVEIINYGYTF. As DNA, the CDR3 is TGCGCCAGCAGCCAAGTCGAGATAATTAACTATGGCTACACCTTC.

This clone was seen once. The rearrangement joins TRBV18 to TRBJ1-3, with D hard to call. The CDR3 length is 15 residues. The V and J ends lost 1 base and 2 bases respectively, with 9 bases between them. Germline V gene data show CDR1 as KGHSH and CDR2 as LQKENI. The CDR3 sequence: CASSPREGAGNTIYF. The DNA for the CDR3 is TGTGCCAGCTCACCACGCGAGGGAGCTGGAAACACCATATATTTT.

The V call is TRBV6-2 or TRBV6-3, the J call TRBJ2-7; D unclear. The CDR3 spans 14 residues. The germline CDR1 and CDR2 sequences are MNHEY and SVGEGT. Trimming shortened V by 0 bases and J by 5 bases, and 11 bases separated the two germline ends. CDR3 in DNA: TGTGCCAGCAGTTACTCGGTAATAGCCCACGAGCAGTACTTC. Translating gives CASSYSVIAHEQYF.

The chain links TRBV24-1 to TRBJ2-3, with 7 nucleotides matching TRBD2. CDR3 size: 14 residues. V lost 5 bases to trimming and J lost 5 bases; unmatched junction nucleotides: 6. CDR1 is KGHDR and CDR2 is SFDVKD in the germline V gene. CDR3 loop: CATSAVGRGDTQYF. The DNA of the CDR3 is TGTGCCACCAGTGCGGTAGGGAGGGGAGATACGCAGTATTTT.

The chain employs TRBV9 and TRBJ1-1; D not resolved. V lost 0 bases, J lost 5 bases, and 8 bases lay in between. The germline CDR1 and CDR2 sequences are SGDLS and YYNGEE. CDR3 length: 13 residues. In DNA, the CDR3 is TGTGCCAGCAGCGTAGATCCGGGGACTGAAGCTTTCTTT. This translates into CASSVDPGTEAFF.

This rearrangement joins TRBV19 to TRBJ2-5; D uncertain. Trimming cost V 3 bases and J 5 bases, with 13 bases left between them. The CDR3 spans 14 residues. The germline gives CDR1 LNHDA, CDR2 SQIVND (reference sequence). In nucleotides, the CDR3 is TGTGCCAGTAGTATGTCCCATCTCGAGGAGACCCAGTACTTC. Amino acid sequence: CASSMSHLEETQYF.

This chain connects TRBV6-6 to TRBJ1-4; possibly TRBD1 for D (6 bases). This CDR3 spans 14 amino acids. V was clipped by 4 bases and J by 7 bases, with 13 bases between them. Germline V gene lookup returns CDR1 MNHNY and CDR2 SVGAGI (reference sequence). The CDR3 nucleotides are TGTGCCAGCAGTTCCCCGCGACAGGTTGAAAAACTGTTTTTT. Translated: CASSSPRQVEKLFF.

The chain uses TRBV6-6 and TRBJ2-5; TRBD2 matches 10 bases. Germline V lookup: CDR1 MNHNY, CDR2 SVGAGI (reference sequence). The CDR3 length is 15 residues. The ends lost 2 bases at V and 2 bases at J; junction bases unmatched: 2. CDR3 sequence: CASSYGLAVQETQYF. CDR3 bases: TGTGCCAGCAGTTACGGACTAGCGGTACAAGAGACCCAGTACTTC.

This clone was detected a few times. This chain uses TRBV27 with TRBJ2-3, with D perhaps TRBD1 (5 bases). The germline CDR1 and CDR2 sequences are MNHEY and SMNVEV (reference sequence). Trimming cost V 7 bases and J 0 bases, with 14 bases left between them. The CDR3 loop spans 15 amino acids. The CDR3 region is CASTNRQSSTDTQYF. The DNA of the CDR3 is TGTGCCAGCACCAACCGACAGTCAAGCACAGATACGCAGTATTTT.

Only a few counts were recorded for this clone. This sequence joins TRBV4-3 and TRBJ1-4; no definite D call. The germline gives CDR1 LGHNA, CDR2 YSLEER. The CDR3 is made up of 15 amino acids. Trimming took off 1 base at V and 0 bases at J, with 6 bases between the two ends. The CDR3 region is CASSQGSATNEKLFF. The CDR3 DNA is TGCGCCAGCAGCCAAGGTTCCGCAACTAATGAAAAACTGTTTTTT.